This T cell receptor (beta chain) derives from a study of CD8 T cells in Susac syndrome. It was with random hexamers that about 0.45 to 1 ug RNA was reverse transcribed. Via MiXCR, TCRdb re-called the immunoSEQ multiplex PCR reads, giving one row per CDR3 protein. The sample comprises about 110,000 distinct CDR3 sequences, roughly 95% of which are singletons, and 0.4% to 0.5% rests with the top ten. This clonotype was detected only once. CDR3 length: 14 amino acids. Germline CDR1 and CDR2: SGDLS and YYNGEE. The junction had 2 bases not matched to a gene; V was cut back by 3 bases and J by 2 bases. The clonotype was recovered from a human donor with Susac syndrome. The chain has TRBV9 and TRBJ2-3, with 8 nucleotides matching TRBD2. The sequenced sample was CD8+ T cells from PBMCs. The CDR3 region is CASSAGGATDTQYF. CDR3 nucleotide sequence: TGTGCCAGCAGCGCCGGGGGGGCCACAGATACGCAGTATTTT.